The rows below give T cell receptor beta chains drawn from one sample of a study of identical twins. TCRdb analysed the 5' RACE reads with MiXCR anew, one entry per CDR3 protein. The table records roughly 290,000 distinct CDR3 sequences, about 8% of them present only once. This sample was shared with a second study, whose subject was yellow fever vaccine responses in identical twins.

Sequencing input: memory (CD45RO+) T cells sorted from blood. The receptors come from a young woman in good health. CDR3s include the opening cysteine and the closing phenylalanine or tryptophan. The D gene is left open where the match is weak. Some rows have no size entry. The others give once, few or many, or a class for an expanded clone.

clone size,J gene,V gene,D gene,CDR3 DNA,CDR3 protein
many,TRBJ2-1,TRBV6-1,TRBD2,TGTGCCAGCACTGGGACTAGCGGGGGGGCGAATGAGCAGTTCTTC,CASTGTSGGANEQFF
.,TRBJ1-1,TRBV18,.,TGTGCCAGCTCACCACAGGGTCTTGAAGCTTTCTTT,CASSPQGLEAFF
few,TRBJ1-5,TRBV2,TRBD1,TGTGCCAGCAGTGGGATACAGGGGGCCCTTAAGGCCCAGCATTTT,CASSGIQGALKAQHF
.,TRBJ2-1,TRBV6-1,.,TGTGCCGGCGGGGAGGTGGAGCAGTTCTTC,CAGGEVEQFF
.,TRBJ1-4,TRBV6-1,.,TGTGCCAGCCGCGGGACTTCCTTGGGTAGTGAAAAACTGTTTTTT,CASRGTSLGSEKLFF
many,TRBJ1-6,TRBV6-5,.,TGTGCCAGCAGTTATTTAAGAGGGGCTGATTCACCCCTCCACTTT,CASSYLRGADSPLHF
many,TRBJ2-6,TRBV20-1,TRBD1,TGCAGTGCTATAGGACAGGGGGTTGCTGGGGCCAACGTCCTGACTTTC,CSAIGQGVAGANVLTF
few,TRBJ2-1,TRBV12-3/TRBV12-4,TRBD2,TGTGCCAGCAGTCCCGGACTAGCGGGGGGTCATAATGAGCAGTTCTTC,CASSPGLAGGHNEQFF
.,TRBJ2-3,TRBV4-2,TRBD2,TGTGCCAGCAGCCAAGATCAGGGAGGGCCAGATACGCAGTATTTT,CASSQDQGGPDTQYF
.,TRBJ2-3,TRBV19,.,TGTGCCAGTAGTATTTTGAGCCTTCCTAGCACAGATACGCAGTATTTT,CASSILSLPSTDTQYF
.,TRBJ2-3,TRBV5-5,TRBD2,TGTGCCAGCAGCTTTTTCCTAGCGGGAGATACGCAGTATTTT,CASSFFLAGDTQYF
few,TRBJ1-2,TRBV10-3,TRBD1,TGTGCCATCAGTGAGTCAGGGACAGGGACGGGCTACACCTTC,CAISESGTGTGYTF
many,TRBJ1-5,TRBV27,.,TGTGCCACCATGGGGGGCCCGAATCAGCCCCAGCATTTT,CATMGGPNQPQHF
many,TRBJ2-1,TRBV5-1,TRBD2,TGCGCCAGCAGCGCCAAGCGGGAGAAAGCGAACAATGAGCAGTTCTTC,CASSAKREKANNEQFF
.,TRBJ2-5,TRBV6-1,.,TGTGCCAGCAGTAGTACAGGGAGGCAGACCCAGTACTTC,CASSSTGRQTQYF
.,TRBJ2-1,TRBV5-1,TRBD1,TGCGCCAGCAGCCGAGGGACAGGGAATCTCAATGAGCAGTTCTTC,CASSRGTGNLNEQFF
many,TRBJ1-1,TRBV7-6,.,TGTGCCAGCAGCTTAGCGAAAGGGGAAGACACTGAAGCTTTCTTT,CASSLAKGEDTEAFF
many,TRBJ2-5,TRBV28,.,TGTGCCAGCAGTTTGTTTCTGGCGTCGGGGGGCGGGGAGACCCAGTACTTC,CASSLFLASGGGETQYF
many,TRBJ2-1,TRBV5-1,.,TGCGCCAGCAGCCCACTAGGGGGGGACTACAATGAGCAGTTCTTC,CASSPLGGDYNEQFF
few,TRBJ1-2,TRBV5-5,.,TGTGCCAGCAGCTTCACGGCAGGGGCAGGGCCTGGCTACACCTTC,CASSFTAGAGPGYTF
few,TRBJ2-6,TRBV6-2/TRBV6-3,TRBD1,TGTGCCAGCAGTCAGGGGGCGCACGCTGGGGCCAACGTCCTGACTTTC,CASSQGAHAGANVLTF